The rows below give T cell receptor beta chains drawn from one sample of a study of CD8+CD57+ T cells in acquired aplastic anemia. TCRdb recomputed calls from the reads with MiXCR, one row per CDR3 protein. This sample yields about 160,000 distinct CDR3 sequences, of which 47% are seen a single time; 2.5% to 3.5% belongs to the top ten. The sample was sorted CD4+, CD8+, or CD8+CD57+ T cells (not recorded which) from PBMCs. The origin of the receptors is a human donor with aplastic anemia. Both conserved end residues are part of each CDR3. D genes are given only for firm matches. Clone size appears in some rows only: once, few, many, or a class for an expanded clone.

D,J,V,size,DNA,CDR3
TRBD1,TRBJ2-3,TRBV2,-,TGTGCCAGCAGACGGACAGGGACCCGAGGTACGCAGTATTTT,CASRRTGTRGTQYF
-,TRBJ2-1,TRBV3-1,many,TGTGCCAGCAGCCAAGTAGTGTCTGTTGAGCAGTTCTTC,CASSQVVSVEQFF
-,TRBJ1-5,TRBV10-3,many,TGTGCCATCAGCCAGACAGGTAGCAATCAGCCCCAGCATTTT,CAISQTGSNQPQHF
-,TRBJ1-6,TRBV24-1,many,TGTGCCACCAGTGATTCTGGCCGAAATTCACCCCTCCACTTT,CATSDSGRNSPLHF
TRBD1,TRBJ2-2,TRBV6-5,many,TGTGCCAGCAGTTACGACAGGGGGAACACCGGGGAGCTGTTTTTT,CASSYDRGNTGELFF
TRBD2,TRBJ2-3,TRBV20-1,-,TGCAGTGCTCCGACTAGCGGGAGTGACACAGATACGCAGTATTTT,CSAPTSGSDTDTQYF
-,TRBJ2-5,TRBV5-4,-,TGTGCCAGCAGCTTGGGGCAGGGGCACAAAGAGACCCAGTACTTC,CASSLGQGHKETQYF
-,TRBJ2-1,TRBV15,-,TGTGCCACCAGCAGCCAGACGGGACTGGGAGTAATCTCCTACAATGAGCAGTTCTTC,CATSSQTGLGVISYNEQFF
-,TRBJ1-1,TRBV12-5,many,TGTGCTAGTGGTTTGCCGGAAGCTTTCTTT,CASGLPEAFF
-,TRBJ1-2,TRBV20-1,many,TGCAGTGCTAGAACTGGGAACTATGGCTACACCTTC,CSARTGNYGYTF
-,TRBJ2-5,TRBV7-2,many,TGTGCCAGCAGCTTAGCGGCGGGGGCCTACCAAGAGACCCAGTACTTC,CASSLAAGAYQETQYF
TRBD1,TRBJ2-2,TRBV6-1,many,TGTGCCAGCAGCCCGACAGGGTTGAACACCGGGGAGCTGTTTTTT,CASSPTGLNTGELFF
-,TRBJ2-7,TRBV24-1,-,TGTGCCACCAGTGATAGTGCCTACGAGCAGTACTTC,CATSDSAYEQYF
-,TRBJ2-7,TRBV5-4,-,TGTGCCAGCAGCTTGTGGGACGGCTCCTACGAGCAGTACTTC,CASSLWDGSYEQYF
-,TRBJ2-5,TRBV20-1,many,TGCAGTGCTAGCGCCAGGCTCGGGACCCAGTACTTC,CSASARLGTQYF
-,TRBJ1-1,TRBV9,many,TGTGCCAGCAGCGTAGCCATGGGGGGCATGGGCACTGAAGCTTTCTTT,CASSVAMGGMGTEAFF
-,TRBJ1-6,TRBV2,-,TGTGCCAGCAGCGTCCAGGTCGGTTCGCCCCTCCACTTT,CASSVQVGSPLHF
-,TRBJ1-4,TRBV19,many,TGTGCCAGTAGTATAGAGGGCACCGGTGAAAAACTGTTTTTT,CASSIEGTGEKLFF
-,TRBJ1-3,TRBV29-1,-,TGCAGCGTTGCAGGGACTGGAAACACCATATATTTT,CSVAGTGNTIYF
-,TRBJ2-5,TRBV20-1,once,TGCAGTGCGAGAGAAGGGTTTCAAGAGACCCAGTACTTC,CSAREGFQETQYF
-,TRBJ1-6,TRBV12-3/TRBV12-4,-,TGTGCCAGCACCCTTTGGATAAATTCACCCCTCCACTTT,CASTLWINSPLHF
-,TRBJ1-1,TRBV6-5,many,TGTGCCAGCAGTTACGGCCAGGATACCACTGAAGCTTTCTTT,CASSYGQDTTEAFF
TRBD2,TRBJ2-3,TRBV24-1,many,TGTGCCACCGGTGAGCCTAGCGGGGGCACAGATACGCAGTATTTT,CATGEPSGGTDTQYF
-,TRBJ2-2,TRBV12-5,many,TGTGCTAGTGTCAGGGGGGACTTGGGCACCGGGGAGCTGTTTTTT,CASVRGDLGTGELFF
-,TRBJ1-3,TRBV24-1,-,TGTGCCACCAGTGATGGCCTTGGAAACACCATATGTTTT,CATSDGLGNTICF
-,TRBJ1-1,TRBV11-2,-,TGTGCCAGCAGCACCGGGCCCGGTCCCACTGAAGCTTTCTTT,CASSTGPGPTEAFF
-,TRBJ2-2,TRBV20-1,many,TGCAGTGCTAGACAGTTCGGGGAGCTGTTTTTT,CSARQFGELFF
-,TRBJ1-5,TRBV6-5,many,TGTGCCAGCAGTCAGCGTTCGCATCAGCCCCAGCATTTT,CASSQRSHQPQHF
TRBD1,TRBJ2-7,TRBV12-3/TRBV12-4,many,TGTGCCAGCAGTTTAGATGGGGACAGCTCCTACGAGCAGTACTTC,CASSLDGDSSYEQYF
-,TRBJ2-1,TRBV5-1,-,TGCGCCAGCAGCTTAGGATTCGGGGGCGGGAATGAGCAGTTCTTC,CASSLGFGGGNEQFF
-,TRBJ1-2,TRBV7-8,-,TGTGCCAGCAGCTTAGGAGCGGAACCTACTTATGGCTACACCTTC,CASSLGAEPTYGYTF
TRBD1,TRBJ1-6,TRBV29-1,-,TGCAGCGTTGGACAGGGGAGAGATTCACCCCTCCACTTT,CSVGQGRDSPLHF
-,TRBJ2-5,TRBV10-3,-,TGTGCCATCAGTGAGGGGGGGGCTGTCACTGAAGAGACCCAGTACTTC,CAISEGGAVTEETQYF
TRBD2,TRBJ2-1,TRBV5-1,-,TGCGCCAGCAGCTTACGAGGACTAGCGGGGTATGAGCAGTCCTTC,CASSLRGLAGYEQSF
-,TRBJ2-1,TRBV10-3,few,TGTGCCATCAAGGCAACGGGAATTAATGAGCAGTTCTTC,CAIKATGINEQFF
-,TRBJ2-3,TRBV25-1,-,TGTGCCAGCAGTGCGCTTGGGGGCACAGATACGCAGTATTTT,CASSALGGTDTQYF
TRBD2,TRBJ2-3,TRBV25-1,few,TGTGCCAGCAGTGATGGGGCGGGGGAACCCACAGATACGCAGTATTTT,CASSDGAGEPTDTQYF
TRBD1,TRBJ2-7,TRBV25-1,-,TGTGCCAGCAGTGACAATCTGGGACAGGGGGCCTACGAGCAGTACTTC,CASSDNLGQGAYEQYF
TRBD2,TRBJ2-1,TRBV5-1,-,TGCGCCAGCACCGTGGGACTAGCGCGTTACAATGAGCAGTTCTTC,CASTVGLARYNEQFF
TRBD2,TRBJ2-7,TRBV19,-,TGTGCCAGTAGTATTTTACCGGGAGGGCCCTACGAGCAGTACTTC,CASSILPGGPYEQYF
-,TRBJ1-1,TRBV12-3/TRBV12-4,many,TGTGCCAGCAGTTGGGGGTTTGTCGATACTGAAGCTTTCTTT,CASSWGFVDTEAFF
TRBD2,TRBJ2-3,TRBV29-1,-,TGCAGCGTTGAAGGGGGCGGGGGGGATACGCAGTATTTT,CSVEGGGGDTQYF
-,TRBJ2-7,TRBV6-1,many,TGTGCCAGCAGTCAGGGTGTGACAGCCTACGAGCAGTACTTC,CASSQGVTAYEQYF
TRBD1,TRBJ1-1,TRBV2,many,TGTGCCAGCACCTCTACAACGACAGGGGGAGTTGAAGCTTTCTTT,CASTSTTTGGVEAFF
-,TRBJ1-1,TRBV13,-,TGTGCCAGCAGCTTGGGCCCGGCGGACACTGAAGCTTTCTTT,CASSLGPADTEAFF
-,TRBJ2-7,TRBV20-1,-,TGCAGTGCTAGTTCGCGGGCCTACGAGCAGTACTTC,CSASSRAYEQYF